What follows are 9 T cell receptor beta chains derived from one specimen sequenced in a study of radiotherapy plus CTLA-4 blockade in lung cancer. The data were produced by immunoSEQ multiplex PCR, yet TCRdb's version contains in-frame clones alone and is incomplete. This sample has some 50,000 clones, with 84% found just once. The sample was peripheral blood, taken from a patient treated with radiotherapy plus ipilimumab. These receptors came from a human donor with non-small cell lung cancer whose response to radiotherapy plus ipilimumab could not be evaluated.

This chain links TRBV27 with TRBJ1-4; D gene ambiguous. Germline loops: CDR1 MNHEY, CDR2 SMNVEV (reference sequence). The germline V and J ends were trimmed by 5 bases and 4 bases, with 8 bases remaining between them. CDR3 size: 13 residues. The CDR3: CASSPFYNEKLFF. The CDR3 region has the DNA TGTGCCAGCAGTCCCTTTTATAATGAAAAACTGTTTTTT.

This chain uses TRBV4-1 with TRBJ1-1, with 7 bases lining up with TRBD1. This CDR3 contains 17 residues. Germline-derived CDR1 and CDR2 are MGHRA and YSYEKL. With 0 bases clipped from V and 1 base from J, the junction kept 8 bases outside the gene matches. The CDR3 here is CASSQEYGTERNTEAFF. DNA for the CDR3: TGCGCCAGCAGCCAAGAATATGGGACAGAGAGGAACACTGAAGCTTTCTTT.

V gene TRBV28 combines with J gene TRBJ2-7; tentative D call: TRBD1 (6 bases). From germline, CDR1 is MDHEN and CDR2 SYDVKM. Trimming pared 1 base from V and 5 bases from J, leaving 9 bases between. This CDR3 comprises 13 residues. CDR3 sequence (DNA): TGTGCCAGCAGTTTATCAGGGGTCGACGAGCAGTACTTC. It is translated as CASSLSGVDEQYF. Looking up the rest from reference TRBV28 and TRBJ2-7 gives the full variable domain: DVKVTQSSRYLVKRTGEKVFLECVQDMDHENMFWYRQDPGLGLRLIYFSYDVKMKEKGDIPEGYSVSREKKERFSLILESASTNQTSMYLCASSLSGVDEQYFGPGTRLTVT.

This chain uses TRBV7-9 with TRBJ2-1; possible D gene TRBD1, 6 bases. CDR3 length: 15 residues. CDR1 and CDR2 (germline): SEHNR, FQNEAQ (reference sequence). Trimming removed 3 bases at V and 6 bases at J, with 15 bases between. Here the CDR3 DNA reads TGTGCCAGCAGCTTGGGCCAGGGGATACTCAATGAGCAGTTCTTC. The encoded protein is CASSLGQGILNEQFF.

V is TRBV5-1 and J is TRBJ2-3; no clear D. Germline CDR1 and CDR2: SGHRS and YFSETQ. Trimming shortened V by 5 bases and J by 2 bases, and 9 bases separated the two germline ends. The CDR3 totals 13 residues. CDR3: CASRETPTDTQYF. CDR3 sequence (DNA): TGCGCCAGCAGGGAGACCCCCACAGATACGCAGTATTTT. Drawing the rest from reference TRBV5-1 and TRBJ2-3, the complete variable domain is KAGVTQTPRYLIKTRGQQVTLSCSPISGHRSVSWYQQTPGQGLQFLFEYFSETQRNKGNFPGRFSGRQFSNSRSEMNVSTLELGDSALYLCASRETPTDTQYFGPGTRLTVL.

The V call is TRBV6-1, the J call TRBJ2-7; 9 bases match TRBD1. There are 15 residues in the CDR3. Trimming cost V 6 bases and J 3 bases; bases outside gene matches: 9. Germline assignment: CDR1 MNHNS and CDR2 SASEGT. The CDR3 is CASRRPGQGVYEQYF. CDR3 DNA sequence: TGTGCCAGCAGACGTCCGGGACAGGGAGTCTACGAGCAGTACTTC.

The chain joins TRBV28 to TRBJ1-2; TRBD1 matches at 7 bases. V gave up 5 bases and J gave up 4 bases; unmatched junction bases: 1. CDR1 and CDR2 (germline): MDHEN, SYDVKM. The CDR3 length is 12 residues. The CDR3 loop reads CASSDRAYGYTF. The CDR3, as DNA: TGTGCCAGCAGTGACAGGGCCTATGGCTACACCTTC.

This clone was detected a few times. The chain has TRBV7-9 and TRBJ2-6; no clear D. Trimming pared 1 base from V and 0 bases from J, leaving 4 bases between. Germline V gene data show CDR1 as SEHNR and CDR2 as FQNEAQ (reference sequence). The CDR3 consists of 15 residues. CDR3 sequence (DNA): TGTGCCAGCAGCTTAGGTAGCTCTGGGGCCAACGTCCTGACTTTC. This encodes CASSLGSSGANVLTF.

The V gene is TRBV6-6, the J gene TRBJ2-7; 9 positions agree with TRBD1. The ends lost 5 bases at V and 5 bases at J; junction bases unmatched: 4. CDR3 size: 13 residues. In germline, CDR1 is MNHNY, CDR2 SVGAGI (reference sequence). For the CDR3, the DNA is TGTGCCAGCAGTCTGGACAGGGGTCACGAGCAGTACTTC. It is translated as CASSLDRGHEQYF.